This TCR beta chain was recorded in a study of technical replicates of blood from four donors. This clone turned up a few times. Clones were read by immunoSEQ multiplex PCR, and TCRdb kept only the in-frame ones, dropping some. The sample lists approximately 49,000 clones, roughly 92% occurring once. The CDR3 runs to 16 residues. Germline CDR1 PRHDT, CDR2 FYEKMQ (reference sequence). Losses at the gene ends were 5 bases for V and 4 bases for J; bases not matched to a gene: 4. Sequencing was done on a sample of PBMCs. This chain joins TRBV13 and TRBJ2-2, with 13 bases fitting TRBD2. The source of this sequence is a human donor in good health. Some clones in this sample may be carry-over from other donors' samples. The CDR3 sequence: CASSPGTSGTTGELFF. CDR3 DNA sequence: TGTGCCAGCAGCCCCGGGACTAGCGGGACCACCGGGGAGCTGTTTTTT.